The entry that follows covers one T cell receptor beta chain sequence. Its target is not known. The V end was cut by 2 bases, the J end by 3 bases, with 7 bases between. Germline values: CDR1 MNHEY, CDR2 SMNVEV (reference sequence). The CDR3 has 13 amino acids. Sequencing was performed with immunoSEQ multiplex PCR; in TCRdb, only in-frame clones are kept and a portion is missing. The sample yields approximately 5,000 clones, roughly 80% seen once. This specimen belongs to a study of high-grade serous ovarian cancer treatment subgroups. General study points: Clonal relatedness tracked neoantigen level, and by trend copy number and mutation load.

Tumor samples were obtained before definitive surgery or chemotherapy. Sequenced material: tumor tissue. The TCR was taken from a human donor with high-grade serous ovarian cancer. V is TRBV27 and J is TRBJ1-2, with D tentatively TRBD1 (5 bases). The CDR3 sequence is CASSLTRDYGYTF. Written as DNA, the CDR3 is TGTGCCAGCAGTTTAACCAGGGACTATGGCTACACCTTC.